Listed below are T cell receptor beta chains from one sample, sequenced in a study of T cell responses to AZD1222 COVID-19 vaccine. TCRdb keeps only in-frame clones here, not all; method: immunoSEQ multiplex PCR. Found here are about 130,000 clones, over 85% of them singletons; the top ten hold around 3.3%. The sample here was peripheral blood, taken on day 0 of AZD1222 vaccination. The receptors were sampled from an adult in good health. The CDR3 runs from the conserved cysteine through the conserved F or W. Clone size is not always given. Where it is, it says once, few, many or a class for expanded clones.

>TRBJ2-7|-|TRBV11-1
CASSRDRGHEQYF
>TRBJ1-1|-|TRBV7-3
CASSLSSGSTEAFF
>TRBJ1-4|-|TRBV28
CASSLGGQGEKLFF
>TRBJ2-1|-|TRBV4-3
CASSLYRGRGNEQFF
>TRBJ2-7|medium-sized|TRBV19
CASSGPGTAYEQYF
>TRBJ1-1|-|TRBV2
CASMGQGNTEAFF
>TRBJ2-7|-|TRBV6-6
CASRTSSGSRYEQYF
>TRBJ1-1|-|TRBV18
CASSPRGEVGAFF
>TRBJ1-2|-|TRBV24-1
CATSDLLGTIYGYTF
>TRBJ2-3|-|TRBV28
CASSLIGTGFTDTQYF
>TRBJ1-2|-|TRBV24-1
CATSPNDSNYTF
>TRBJ2-3|once|TRBV12-3/TRBV12-4
CASLPKHTDTQYF
>TRBJ2-3|-|TRBV5-1
CASSRTGAFTDTQYF
>TRBJ2-1|-|TRBV7-9
CASSSMGWDNQGNEQFF
>TRBJ1-5|-|TRBV20-1
CSASAKTNRVGNQPQHF
>TRBJ1-1|-|TRBV29-1
CSVVEHLNTEAFF
>TRBJ1-2|-|TRBV7-8
CAIGTGQDYGYTF
>TRBJ2-1|-|TRBV19
CASSIGLAEQFF
>TRBJ2-5|-|TRBV6-2/TRBV6-3
CASSPGGVRETQYF
>TRBJ2-1|-|TRBV9
CASSGISLDYNEQFF
>TRBJ1-2|-|TRBV5-1
CASSLSEYYGYTF
>TRBJ1-1|-|TRBV10-3
CAISPSSGGENTEAFF
>TRBJ2-2|-|TRBV6-5
CASGRGTGELFF
>TRBJ1-6|-|TRBV11-2
CASTQTGKYNSPLHF
>TRBJ1-6|-|TRBV14
CASSRAVGQGLSSPLHF
>TRBJ1-4|-|TRBV5-6
CASSFLGSEGGEEKLFF
>TRBJ1-1|-|TRBV7-2
CASCLDRGTEAFF